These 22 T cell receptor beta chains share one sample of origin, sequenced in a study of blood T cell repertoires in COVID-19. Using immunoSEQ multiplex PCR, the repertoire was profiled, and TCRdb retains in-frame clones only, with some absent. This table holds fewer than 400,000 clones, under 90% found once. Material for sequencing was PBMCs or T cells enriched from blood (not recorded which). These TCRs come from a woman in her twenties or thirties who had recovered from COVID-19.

This CDR3 reads CASGFVHARFDEQYF. DNA for the CDR3: TGTGCTAGTGGTTTTGTCCACGCGAGGTTCGACGAGCAGTACTTC. The gene calls are TRBV12-5 and TRBJ2-7; no clear D. Trimming left V 3 bases short and J 5 bases short, with 17 bases between. CDR1 is LGHNT, CDR2 FRNRAP, per germline. This CDR3 is 15 amino acids long.

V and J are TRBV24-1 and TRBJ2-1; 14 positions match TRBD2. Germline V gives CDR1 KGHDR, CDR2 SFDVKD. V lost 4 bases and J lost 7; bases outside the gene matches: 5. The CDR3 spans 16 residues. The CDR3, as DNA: TGTGCCACCAGTGAAGCCGGGACTAGCGGGAGTAATGAGCAGTTCTTC. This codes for CATSEAGTSGSNEQFF.

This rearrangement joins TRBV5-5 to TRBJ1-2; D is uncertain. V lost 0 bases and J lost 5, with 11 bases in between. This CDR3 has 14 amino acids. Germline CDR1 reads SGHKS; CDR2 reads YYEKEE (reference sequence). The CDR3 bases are TGTGCCAGCAGCTTGGCGGGGTTAGGATATGGCTACACCTTC. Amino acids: CASSLAGLGYGYTF.

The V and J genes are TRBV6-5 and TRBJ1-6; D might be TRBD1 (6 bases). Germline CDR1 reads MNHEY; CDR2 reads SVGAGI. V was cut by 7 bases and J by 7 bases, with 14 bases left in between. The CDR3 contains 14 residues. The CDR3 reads CASNSGGLNSPLHF. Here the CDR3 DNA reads TGTGCCAGCAATTCCGGGGGGCTCAATTCACCCCTCCACTTT.

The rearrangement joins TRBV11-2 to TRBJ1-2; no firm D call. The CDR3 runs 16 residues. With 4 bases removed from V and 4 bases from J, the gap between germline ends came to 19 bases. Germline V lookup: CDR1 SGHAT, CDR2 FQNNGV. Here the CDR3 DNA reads TGTGCCAGCAGCTACCGTGGGCAGGAACACTCCTATGGCTACACCTTC. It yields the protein CASSYRGQEHSYGYTF.

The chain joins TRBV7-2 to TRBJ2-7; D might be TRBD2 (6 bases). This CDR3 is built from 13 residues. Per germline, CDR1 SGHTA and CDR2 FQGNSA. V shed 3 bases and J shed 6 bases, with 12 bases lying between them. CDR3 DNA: TGTGCCAGCAGCTTTTCGGGAGCCGTCGAGCAGTACTTC. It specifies CASSFSGAVEQYF.

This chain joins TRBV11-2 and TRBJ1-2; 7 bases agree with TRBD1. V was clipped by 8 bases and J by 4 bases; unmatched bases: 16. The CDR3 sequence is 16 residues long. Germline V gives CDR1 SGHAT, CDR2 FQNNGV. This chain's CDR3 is CASSSGLGTAFYGYTF. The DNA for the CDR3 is TGTGCCAGCTCCTCCGGGCTCGGGACAGCATTCTATGGCTACACCTTC.

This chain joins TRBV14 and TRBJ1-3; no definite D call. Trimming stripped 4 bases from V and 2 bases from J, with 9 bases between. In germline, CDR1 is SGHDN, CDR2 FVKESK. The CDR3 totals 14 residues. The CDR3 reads CASSLSPTGNTIYF. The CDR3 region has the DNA TGTGCCAGCAGCCTCTCCCCTACTGGAAACACCATATATTTT.

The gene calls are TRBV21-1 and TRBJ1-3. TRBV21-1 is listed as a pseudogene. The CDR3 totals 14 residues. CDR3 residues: CASGNRVSGNTIYF. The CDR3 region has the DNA TGTGCCAGTGGTAATCGGGTCTCTGGAAACACCATATATTTT.

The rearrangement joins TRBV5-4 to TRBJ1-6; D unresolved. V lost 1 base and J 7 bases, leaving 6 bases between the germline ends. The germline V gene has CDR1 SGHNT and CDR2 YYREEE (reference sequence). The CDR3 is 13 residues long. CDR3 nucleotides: TGTGCCAGCAGCTTGAGCTGGAATTCACCCCTCCACTTT. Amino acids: CASSLSWNSPLHF.

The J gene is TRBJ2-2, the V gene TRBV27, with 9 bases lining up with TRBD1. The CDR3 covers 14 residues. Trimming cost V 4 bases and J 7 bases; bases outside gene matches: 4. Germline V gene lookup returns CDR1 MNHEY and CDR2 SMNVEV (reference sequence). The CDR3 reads CASSSGTGIGELFF. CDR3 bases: TGTGCCAGCAGTTCCGGGACAGGGATCGGGGAGCTGTTTTTT.

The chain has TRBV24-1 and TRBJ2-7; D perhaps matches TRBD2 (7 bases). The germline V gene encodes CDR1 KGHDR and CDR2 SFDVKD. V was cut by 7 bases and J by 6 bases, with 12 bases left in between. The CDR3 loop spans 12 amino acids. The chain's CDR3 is CATSPGGSEQYF. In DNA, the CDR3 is TGTGCCACCAGCCCGGGGGGCTCCGAGCAGTACTTC.

CDR3 DNA sequence: TGTGCCAGCAGTCCTCCGGCTAGCGGGGGCTACGAGCAGTACTTC. Translated, it gives CASSPPASGGYEQYF. V usage is TRBV9 and J usage is TRBJ2-7; TRBD2 aligns across 10 bases. J lost 3 bases, V lost 5 bases, and 8 bases had no gene match. Per germline, CDR1 SGDLS and CDR2 YYNGEE. The CDR3 runs to 15 residues. The variable domain in full, completed from reference TRBV9 and TRBJ2-7, reads DSGVTQTPKHLITATGQRVTLRCSPRSGDLSVYWYQQSLDQGLQFLIQYYNGEERAKGNILERFSAQQFPDLHSELNLSSLELGDSALYFCASSPPASGGYEQYFGPGTRLTVT.

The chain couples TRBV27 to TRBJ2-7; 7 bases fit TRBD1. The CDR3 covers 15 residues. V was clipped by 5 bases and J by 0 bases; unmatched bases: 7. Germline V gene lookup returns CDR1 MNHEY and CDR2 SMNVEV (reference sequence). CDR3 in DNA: TGTGCCAGCAGTCCATCAGCAGGGGGCTCCTACGAGCAGTACTTC. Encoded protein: CASSPSAGGSYEQYF.

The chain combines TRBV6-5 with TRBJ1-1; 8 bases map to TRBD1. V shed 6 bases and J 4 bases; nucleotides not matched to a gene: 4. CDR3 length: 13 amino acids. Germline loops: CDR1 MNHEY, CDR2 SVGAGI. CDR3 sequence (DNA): TGTGCCAGCAGCGACAGGGGCGGCACTGAAGCTTTCTTT. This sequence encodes CASSDRGGTEAFF.

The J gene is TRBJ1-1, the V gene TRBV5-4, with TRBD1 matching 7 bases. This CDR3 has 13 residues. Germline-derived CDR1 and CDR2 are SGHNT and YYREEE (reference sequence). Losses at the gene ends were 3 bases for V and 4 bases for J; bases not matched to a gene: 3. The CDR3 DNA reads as TGTGCCAGCAGCTACAGGGGTGGCACTGAAGCTTTCTTT. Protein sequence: CASSYRGGTEAFF.

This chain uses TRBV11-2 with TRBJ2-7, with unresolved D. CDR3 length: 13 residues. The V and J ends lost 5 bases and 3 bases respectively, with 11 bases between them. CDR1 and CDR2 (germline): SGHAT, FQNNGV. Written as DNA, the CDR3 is TGTGCCAGCAGCCCAGTCCTTGGCTACGAGCAGTACTTC. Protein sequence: CASSPVLGYEQYF.

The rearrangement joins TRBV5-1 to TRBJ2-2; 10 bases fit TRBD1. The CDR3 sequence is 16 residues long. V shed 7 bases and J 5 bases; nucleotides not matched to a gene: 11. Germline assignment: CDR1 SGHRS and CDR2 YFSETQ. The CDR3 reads CASATGGAGQTGELFF. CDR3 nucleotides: TGCGCCAGCGCGACAGGGGGCGCTGGTCAAACCGGGGAGCTGTTTTTT.

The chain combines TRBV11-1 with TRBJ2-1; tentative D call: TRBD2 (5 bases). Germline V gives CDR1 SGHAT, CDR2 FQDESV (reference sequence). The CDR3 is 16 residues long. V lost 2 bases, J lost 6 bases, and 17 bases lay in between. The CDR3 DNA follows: TGTGCCAGCAGCTTAAGGTTTGGTGGAGGTGGCAATGAGCAGTTCTTC. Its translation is CASSLRFGGGGNEQFF. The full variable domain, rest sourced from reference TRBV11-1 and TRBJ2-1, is EAEVAQSPRYKITEKSQAVAFWCDPISGHATLYWYRQILGQGPELLVQFQDESVVDDSQLPKDRFSAERLKGVDSTLKIQPAELGDSAMYLCASSLRFGGGGNEQFFGPGTRLTVL.

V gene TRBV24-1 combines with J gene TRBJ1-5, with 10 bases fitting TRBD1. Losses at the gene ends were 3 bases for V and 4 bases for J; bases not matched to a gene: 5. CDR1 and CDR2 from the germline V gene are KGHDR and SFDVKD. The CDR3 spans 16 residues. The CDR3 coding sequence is TGTGCCACCAGTGATAGGACAGGGGGGTTAAATCAGCCCCAGCATTTT. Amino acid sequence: CATSDRTGGLNQPQHF.

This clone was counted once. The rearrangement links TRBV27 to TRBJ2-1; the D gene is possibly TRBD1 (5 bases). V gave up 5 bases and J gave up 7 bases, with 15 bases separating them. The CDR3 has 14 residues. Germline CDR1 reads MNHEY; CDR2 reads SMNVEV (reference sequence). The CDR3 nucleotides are TGTGCCAGCAGTCCACCCCAGGGTGGGAATGAGCAGTTCTTC. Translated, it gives CASSPPQGGNEQFF.

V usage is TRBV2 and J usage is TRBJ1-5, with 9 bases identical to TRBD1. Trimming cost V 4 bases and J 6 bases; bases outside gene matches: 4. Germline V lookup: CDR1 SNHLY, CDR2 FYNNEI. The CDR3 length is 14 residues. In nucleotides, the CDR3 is TGTGCCAGCAGTGGGGGACAGGGTCCTCAGCCCCAGCATTTT. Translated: CASSGGQGPQPQHF.